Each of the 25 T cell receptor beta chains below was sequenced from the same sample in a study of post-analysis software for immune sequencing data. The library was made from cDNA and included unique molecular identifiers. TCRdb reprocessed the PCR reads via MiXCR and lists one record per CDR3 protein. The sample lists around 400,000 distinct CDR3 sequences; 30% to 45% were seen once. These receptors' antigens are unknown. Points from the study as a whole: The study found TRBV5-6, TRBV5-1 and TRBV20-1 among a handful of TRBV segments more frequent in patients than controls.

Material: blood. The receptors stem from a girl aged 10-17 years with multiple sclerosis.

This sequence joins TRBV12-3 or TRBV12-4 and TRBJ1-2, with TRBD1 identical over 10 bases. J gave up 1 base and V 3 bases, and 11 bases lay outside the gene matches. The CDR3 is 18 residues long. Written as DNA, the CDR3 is TGTGCCAGCAGTTTGGGGACAGGGGCATTACCCCTTAACTATGGCTACACCTTC. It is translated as CASSLGTGALPLNYGYTF.

The CDR3 DNA follows: TGTGCCAGCAGTACGACAGGGGCGAGTAATTCACCCCTCCACTTT. Its translation: CASSTTGASNSPLHF. This chain joins TRBV12-3 or TRBV12-4 and TRBJ1-6, with 8 bases identical to TRBD1. This CDR3 has 15 residues. V lost 5 bases, J lost 6 bases, and 6 bases stayed unmatched.

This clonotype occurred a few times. As DNA, the CDR3 is TGTGCCAGCAGTGACGGTGCGGGGGGTGCAGATACGCAGTATTTT. Encoded protein: CASSDGAGGADTQYF. The chain is built from TRBV6-4 and TRBJ2-3; TRBD2 matches 8 bases. The CDR3 contains 15 residues. Germline V lookup: CDR1 MRHNA, CDR2 SNTAGT. The J segment lost 4 bases and the V segment lost 2 bases, leaving 5 bases of the junction unmatched.

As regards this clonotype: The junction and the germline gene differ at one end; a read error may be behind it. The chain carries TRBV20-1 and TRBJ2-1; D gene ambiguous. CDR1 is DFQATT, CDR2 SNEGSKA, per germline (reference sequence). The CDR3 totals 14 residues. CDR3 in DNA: TGCAGTGCTGCCCCATTGAGCTCCTACGATGAGCAGTTCTTC. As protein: CSAAPLSSYDEQFF.

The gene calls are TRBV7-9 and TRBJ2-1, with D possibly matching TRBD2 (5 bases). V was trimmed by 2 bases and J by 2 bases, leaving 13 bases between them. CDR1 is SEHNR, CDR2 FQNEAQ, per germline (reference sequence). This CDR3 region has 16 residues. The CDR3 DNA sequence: TGTGCCAGCAGCTTACTCGTCGCGACTACCTACAATGAGCAGTTCTTC. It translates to CASSLLVATTYNEQFF.

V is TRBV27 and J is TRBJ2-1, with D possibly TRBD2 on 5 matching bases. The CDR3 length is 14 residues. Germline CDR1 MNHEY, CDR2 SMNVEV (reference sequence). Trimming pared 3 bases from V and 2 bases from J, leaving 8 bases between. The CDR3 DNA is TGTGCCAGCAGTTTCCTAGCAACCTACAATGAGCAGTTCTTC. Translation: CASSFLATYNEQFF.

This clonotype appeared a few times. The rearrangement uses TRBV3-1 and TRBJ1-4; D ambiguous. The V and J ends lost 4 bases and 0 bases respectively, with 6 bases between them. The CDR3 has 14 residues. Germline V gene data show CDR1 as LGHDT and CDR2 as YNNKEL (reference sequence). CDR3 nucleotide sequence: TGTGCCAGCAGCCCTTCCGCAACTAATGAAAAACTGTTTTTT. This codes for CASSPSATNEKLFF.

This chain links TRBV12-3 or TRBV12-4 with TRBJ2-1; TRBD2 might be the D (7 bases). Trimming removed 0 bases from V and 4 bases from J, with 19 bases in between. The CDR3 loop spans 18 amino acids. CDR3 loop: CASSLAGGPLRRYNEQFF. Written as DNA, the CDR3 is TGTGCCAGCAGTTTAGCGGGGGGGCCGTTGAGACGATACAATGAGCAGTTCTTC.

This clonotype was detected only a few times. As DNA, the CDR3 is TGCGCCAGCACCACGGACGGGAACACTGAAGCTTTCTTT. Translating it yields CASTTDGNTEAFF. This sequence joins TRBV5-1 and TRBJ1-1; D remains ambiguous. The germline CDR1 and CDR2 sequences are SGHRS and YFSETQ. The length of the CDR3 is 13 residues. The ends were cut back, 6 bases at V and 1 base at J, with 10 bases in the middle. Using reference TRBV5-1 and TRBJ1-1 for the parts outside the CDR3, the full variable domain is KAGVTQTPRYLIKTRGQQVTLSCSPISGHRSVSWYQQTPGQGLQFLFEYFSETQRNKGNFPGRFSGRQFSNSRSEMNVSTLELGDSALYLCASTTDGNTEAFFGQGTRLTVV.

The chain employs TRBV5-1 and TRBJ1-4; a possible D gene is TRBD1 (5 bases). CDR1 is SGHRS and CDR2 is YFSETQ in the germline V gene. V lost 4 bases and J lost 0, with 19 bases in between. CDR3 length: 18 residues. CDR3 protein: CASSHPGKGTATNEKLFF. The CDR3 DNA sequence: TGCGCCAGCAGCCATCCAGGGAAGGGGACTGCAACTAATGAAAAACTGTTTTTT.

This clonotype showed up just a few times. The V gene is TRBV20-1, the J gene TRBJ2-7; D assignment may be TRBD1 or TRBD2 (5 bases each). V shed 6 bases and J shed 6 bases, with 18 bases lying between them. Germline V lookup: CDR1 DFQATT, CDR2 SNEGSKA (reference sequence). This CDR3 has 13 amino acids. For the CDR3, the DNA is TGCAGTGCCGTAGGGGACGGTTCTTTCGAGCAGTACTTC. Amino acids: CSAVGDGSFEQYF.

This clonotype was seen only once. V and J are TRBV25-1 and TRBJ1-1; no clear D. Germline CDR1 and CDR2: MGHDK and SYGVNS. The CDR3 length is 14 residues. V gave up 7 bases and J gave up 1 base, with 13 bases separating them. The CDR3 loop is CASTRPAGNTEAFF. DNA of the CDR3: TGTGCCAGCACCAGGCCTGCGGGGAACACTGAAGCTTTCTTT.

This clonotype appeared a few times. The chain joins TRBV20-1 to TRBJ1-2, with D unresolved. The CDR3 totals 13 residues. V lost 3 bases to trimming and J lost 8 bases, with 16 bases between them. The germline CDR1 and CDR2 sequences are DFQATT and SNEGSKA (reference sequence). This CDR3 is CSASSTAGRGYTF. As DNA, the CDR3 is TGCAGTGCTAGTTCAACGGCGGGTCGCGGCTACACCTTC.

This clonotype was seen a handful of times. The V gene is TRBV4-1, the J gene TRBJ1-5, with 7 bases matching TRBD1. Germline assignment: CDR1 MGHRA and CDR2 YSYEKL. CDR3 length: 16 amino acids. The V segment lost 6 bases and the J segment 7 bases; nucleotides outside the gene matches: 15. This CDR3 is CASRKIQGRGGQPQHF. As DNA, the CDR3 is TGCGCCAGCAGGAAGATACAGGGGAGGGGAGGACAGCCCCAGCATTTT.

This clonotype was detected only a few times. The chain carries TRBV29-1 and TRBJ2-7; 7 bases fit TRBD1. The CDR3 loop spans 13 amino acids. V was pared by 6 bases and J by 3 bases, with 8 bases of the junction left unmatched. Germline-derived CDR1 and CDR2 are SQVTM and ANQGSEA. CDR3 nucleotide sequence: TGCAGCGTACATACAGGGGTGGACTACGAGCAGTACTTC. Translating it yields CSVHTGVDYEQYF.

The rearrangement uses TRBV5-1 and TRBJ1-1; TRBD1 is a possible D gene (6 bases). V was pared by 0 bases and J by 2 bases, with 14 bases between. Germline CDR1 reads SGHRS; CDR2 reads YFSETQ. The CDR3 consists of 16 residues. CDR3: CASSLGLGAGNTEAFF. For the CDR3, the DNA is TGCGCCAGCAGCTTGGGGCTGGGGGCAGGAAACACTGAAGCTTTCTTT.

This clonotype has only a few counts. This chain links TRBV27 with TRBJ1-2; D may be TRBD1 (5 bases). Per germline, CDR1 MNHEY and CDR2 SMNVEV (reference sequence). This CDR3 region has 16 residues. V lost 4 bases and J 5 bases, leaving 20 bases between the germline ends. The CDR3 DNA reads TGTGCCAGCAGTTCCCTACAGGACGGGAAAGGGTATGGCTACACCTTC. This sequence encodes CASSSLQDGKGYGYTF.

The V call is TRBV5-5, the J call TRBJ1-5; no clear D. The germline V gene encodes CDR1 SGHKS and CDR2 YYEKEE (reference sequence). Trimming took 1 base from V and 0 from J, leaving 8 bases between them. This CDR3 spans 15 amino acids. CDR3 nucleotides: TGTGCCAGCAGCTTGCTGCAGAATAGCAATCAGCCCCAGCATTTT. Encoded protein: CASSLLQNSNQPQHF.

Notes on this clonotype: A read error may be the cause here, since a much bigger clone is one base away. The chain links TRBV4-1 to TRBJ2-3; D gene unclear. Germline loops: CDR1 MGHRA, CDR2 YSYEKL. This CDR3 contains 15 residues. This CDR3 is CAGSQVGLPTDTQYF. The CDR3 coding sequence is TGCGCCGGCAGCCAAGTGGGTCTTCCCACAGATACGCAGTATTTT.

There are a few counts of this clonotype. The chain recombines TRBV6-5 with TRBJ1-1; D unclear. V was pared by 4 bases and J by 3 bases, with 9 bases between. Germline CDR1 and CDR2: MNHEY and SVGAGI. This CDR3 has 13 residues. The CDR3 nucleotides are TGTGCCAGCAGTTTCGGCAGTTACACTGAAGCTTTCTTT. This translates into CASSFGSYTEAFF.

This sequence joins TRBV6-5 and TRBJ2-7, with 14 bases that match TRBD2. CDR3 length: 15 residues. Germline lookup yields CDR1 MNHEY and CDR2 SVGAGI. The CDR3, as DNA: TGTGCAGTGTCGACTAGCGGGGGGGTTTCCTACGAGCAGTACTTC. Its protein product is CAVSTSGGVSYEQYF.

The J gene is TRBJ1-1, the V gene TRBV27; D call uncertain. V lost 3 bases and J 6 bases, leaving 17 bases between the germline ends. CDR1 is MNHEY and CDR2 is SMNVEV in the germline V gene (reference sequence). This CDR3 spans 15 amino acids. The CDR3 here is CASSFTPPEYPEAFF. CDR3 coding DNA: TGTGCCAGCAGTTTTACTCCTCCGGAGTACCCTGAAGCTTTCTTT.

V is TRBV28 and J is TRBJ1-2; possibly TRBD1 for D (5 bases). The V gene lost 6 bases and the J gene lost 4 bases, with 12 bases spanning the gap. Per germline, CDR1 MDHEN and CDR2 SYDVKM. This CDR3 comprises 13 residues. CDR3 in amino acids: CASSRGPGYGYTF. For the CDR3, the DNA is TGTGCCAGCAGCCGGGGCCCAGGCTATGGCTACACCTTC.

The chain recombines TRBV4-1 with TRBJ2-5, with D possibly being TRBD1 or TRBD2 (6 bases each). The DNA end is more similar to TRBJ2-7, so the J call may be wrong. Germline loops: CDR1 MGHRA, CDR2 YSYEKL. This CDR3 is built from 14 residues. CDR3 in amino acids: CASSSRGGSDEQYF. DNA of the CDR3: TGCGCCAGCAGCAGTAGAGGGGGGAGCGACGAGCAGTACTTC.

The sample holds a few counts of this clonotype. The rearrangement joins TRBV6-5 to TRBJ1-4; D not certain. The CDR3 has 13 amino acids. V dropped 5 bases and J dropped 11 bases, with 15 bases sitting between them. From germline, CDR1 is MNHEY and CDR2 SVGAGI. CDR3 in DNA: TGTGCCAGCAGTAACATAAATGAGCCCAAACTGTTTTTT. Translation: CASSNINEPKLFF.